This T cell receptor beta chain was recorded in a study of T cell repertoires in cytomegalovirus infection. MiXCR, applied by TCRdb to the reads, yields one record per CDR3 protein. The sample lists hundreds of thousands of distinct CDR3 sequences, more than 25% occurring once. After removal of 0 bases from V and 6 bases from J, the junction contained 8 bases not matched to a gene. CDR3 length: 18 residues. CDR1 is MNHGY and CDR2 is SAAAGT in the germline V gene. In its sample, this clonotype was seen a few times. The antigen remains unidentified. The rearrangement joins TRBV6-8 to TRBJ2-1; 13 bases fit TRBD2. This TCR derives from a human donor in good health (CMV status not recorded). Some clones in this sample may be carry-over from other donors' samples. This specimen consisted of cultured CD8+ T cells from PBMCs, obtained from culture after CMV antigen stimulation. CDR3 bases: TGTGCCAGCAGTTACTCACTAGCGGGGGGGCAAAGGCTCAATGAGCAGTTCTTC. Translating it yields CASSYSLAGGQRLNEQFF.